The T cell receptor beta chain under discussion was sequenced for a study of vaccination and CD4 T cells after COVID-19. Study context: Samples after vaccination came a median approximately 73 days past dose two, ranging 14 to 241. Study outcomes and limitations: Relatively small numbers of convalescent patients were studied, with no early post-infection timepoints included.

This CDR3 has 11 residues. The V end lost 6 bases, the J end lost 8 bases, and 10 bases lay between the germline ends. CDR1 MNHEY and CDR2 SMNVEV come from the germline V gene (reference sequence). This clonotype was counted a few times. Its antigen is currently unknown. Time point described: late sampling 161 to 241 days after vaccination in a few convalescent patients. Treatment indicated: roughly nine-day PBMC culture with coronavirus spike peptide pools or control peptides (ViraFEST assay). Following expansion of antigen-specific T cells with peptide pools, ViraFEST then sequenced TCRs. It was on days 3 and 7 that half the medium was replaced with fresh IL-2 medium. An Oncomine TCR Beta short-read assay was used to sequence the DNA from cultured CD4+ T cells. TCRdb analysed the PCR reads with MiXCR anew, one entry per CDR3 protein. The sample yields about 25,000 distinct CDR3 sequences, roughly 29% seen once.

Sequencing used CD4+ T cells from blood, cultured in vitro, obtained about 7 months after SARS-CoV-2 vaccination. The TCR was taken from a human donor who had recovered from COVID-19. The V and J genes are TRBV27 and TRBJ1-1, with D possibly matching TRBD1 (6 bases). CDR3 nucleotides: TGTGCCAGCAGGTTGAGGGGGGAAGCTTTCTTT. It encodes CASRLRGEAFF.